This TCR beta chain was sequenced during a study of blood T cells in healthy people across ages. Concerning this clonotype itself: Its target is not known.

Germline loops: CDR1 MDHEN, CDR2 SYDVKM. The CDR3 runs 14 residues. Combining a sample-barcoded 5' primer with a J-beta primer mix, a second PCR ran for about 7 to 11 cycles. Every sample returned 2.5 million or more CDR3-containing paired-end reads. TCRdb passed the 5' RACE reads through MiXCR, listing each CDR3 protein once. The sample has around 1,000,000 distinct CDR3 sequences, roughly 24% seen once. Study-level results: CMV status of donors was not determined, possibly confounding expanded clonotype changes.

The sample was also linked to a second study, of T cells of mothers and their children. As that study records: The donor cohort consisted of three healthy Caucasian mothers and their six children. Each child contributed about 3 million TCR beta CDR3 reads, while each mother contributed over 8 million.

The chain carries TRBV28 and TRBJ2-5; TRBD1 aligns across 11 bases. The tail of the sequence fits TRBJ2-7 better, so the J call may be wrong. This clonotype originated in a girl under 10 years old in good health. Source material: blood. CDR3 in amino acids: CASSFRTGGPEQYF. The DNA of the CDR3 is TGTGCCAGCAGTTTTCGGACAGGGGGCCCCGAGCAGTACTTC.